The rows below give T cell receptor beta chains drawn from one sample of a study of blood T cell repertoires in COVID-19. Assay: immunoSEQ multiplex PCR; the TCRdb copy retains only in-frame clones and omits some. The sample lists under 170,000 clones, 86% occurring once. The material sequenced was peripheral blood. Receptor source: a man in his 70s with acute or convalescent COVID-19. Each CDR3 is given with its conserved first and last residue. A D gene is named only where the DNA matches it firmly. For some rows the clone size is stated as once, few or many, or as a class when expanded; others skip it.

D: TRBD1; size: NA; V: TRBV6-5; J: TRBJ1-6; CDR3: CASSYSGQGLMSPLHF; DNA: TGTGCCAGCAGTTACTCGGGACAGGGCCTGATGTCACCCCTCCACTTT
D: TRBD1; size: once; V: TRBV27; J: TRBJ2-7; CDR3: CASSRKITGGIHEQYF; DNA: TGTGCCAGCAGCCGAAAGATTACAGGGGGTATCCACGAGCAGTACTTC
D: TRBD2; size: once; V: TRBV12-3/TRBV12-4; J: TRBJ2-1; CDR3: CASSDFSGGEQFF; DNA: TGTGCCAGCAGTGACTTTAGCGGGGGTGAGCAGTTCTTC
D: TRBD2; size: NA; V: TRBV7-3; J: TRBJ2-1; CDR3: CASSSGLAGARDNEQFF; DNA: TGTGCCAGCAGCTCCGGACTAGCGGGAGCCAGGGACAATGAGCAGTTCTTC
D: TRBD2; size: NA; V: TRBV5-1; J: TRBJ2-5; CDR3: CASSLVIAGHETQYF; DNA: TGCGCCAGCAGCTTGGTAATAGCGGGACATGAGACCCAGTACTTC
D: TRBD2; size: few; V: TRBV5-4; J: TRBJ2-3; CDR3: CASSLREGADTQYF; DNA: TGTGCCAGCAGCTTGCGGGAGGGGGCAGATACGCAGTATTTT
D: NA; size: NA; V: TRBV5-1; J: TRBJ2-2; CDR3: CASSLGWAGRGSGELFF; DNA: TGCGCCAGCAGCTTAGGTTGGGCGGGCCGAGGCTCCGGGGAGCTGTTTTTT
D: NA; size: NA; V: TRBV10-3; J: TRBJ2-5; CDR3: CAISESTQETQYF; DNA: TGTGCCATCAGTGAGTCGACTCAAGAGACCCAGTACTTC
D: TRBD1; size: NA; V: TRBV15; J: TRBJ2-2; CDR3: CATSRRQGKGTGELFF; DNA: TGTGCCACCAGCAGGAGACAGGGTAAAGGCACCGGGGAGCTGTTTTTT
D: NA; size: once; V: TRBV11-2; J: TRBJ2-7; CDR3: CASSLEAGLPYEQYF; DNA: TGTGCCAGCAGCTTAGAGGCAGGATTGCCCTACGAGCAGTACTTC
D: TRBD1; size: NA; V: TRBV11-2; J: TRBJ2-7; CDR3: CASSFISGTGRSEQYF; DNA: TGTGCCAGCAGCTTCATATCCGGGACAGGCCGGTCCGAGCAGTACTTC
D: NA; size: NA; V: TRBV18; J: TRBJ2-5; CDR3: CASSLGRTQETQYF; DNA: TGTGCCAGCTCACTAGGGAGGACCCAAGAGACCCAGTACTTC
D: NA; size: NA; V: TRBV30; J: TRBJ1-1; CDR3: CAWFKEGTATEAFF; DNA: TGTGCCTGGTTTAAGGAGGGTACGGCCACTGAAGCTTTCTTT
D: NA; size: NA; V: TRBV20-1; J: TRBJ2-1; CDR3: CSASKSAGYNEQFF; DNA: TGCAGTGCTAGTAAGAGTGCGGGTTACAATGAGCAGTTCTTC
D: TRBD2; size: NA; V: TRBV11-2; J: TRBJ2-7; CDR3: CASSFGGTSYEQYF; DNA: TGTGCCAGCAGCTTCGGGGGGACCTCCTACGAGCAGTACTTC
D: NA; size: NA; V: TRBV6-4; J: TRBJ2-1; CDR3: CASSDSGPGREQFF; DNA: TGTGCCAGCAGTGACTCGGGGCCAGGACGGGAGCAGTTCTTC
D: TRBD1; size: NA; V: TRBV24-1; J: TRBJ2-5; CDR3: CATSDQDRGRLETQYF; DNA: TGTGCCACCAGTGACCAGGACAGGGGGCGATTGGAGACCCAGTACTTC
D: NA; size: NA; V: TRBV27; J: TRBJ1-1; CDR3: CASSSLTGGNTEAFF; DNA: TGTGCCAGCAGTAGTCTTACTGGGGGCAACACTGAAGCTTTCTTT
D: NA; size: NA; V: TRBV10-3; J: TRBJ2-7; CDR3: CAISERQVAYEQYF; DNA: TGTGCCATCAGTGAACGACAGGTTGCCTACGAGCAGTACTTC
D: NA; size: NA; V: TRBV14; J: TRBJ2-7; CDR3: CASSRHPYEQYF; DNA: TGTGCCAGCAGCAGACACCCCTACGAGCAGTACTTC
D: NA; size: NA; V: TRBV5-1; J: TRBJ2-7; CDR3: CASSRDRINEQYF; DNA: TGCGCCAGCAGCCGCGACAGGATAAACGAGCAGTACTTC
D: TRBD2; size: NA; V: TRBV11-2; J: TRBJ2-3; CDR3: CASSPRLARSSGTDTQYF; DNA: TGTGCCAGCAGCCCCCGACTAGCGAGATCGTCTGGAACAGATACGCAGTATTTT
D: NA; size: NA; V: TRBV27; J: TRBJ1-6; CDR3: CASSLSLGRGSPLHF; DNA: TGTGCCAGCAGTTTATCGTTAGGTCGAGGTTCACCCCTCCACTTT
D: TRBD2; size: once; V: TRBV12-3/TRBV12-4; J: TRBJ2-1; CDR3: CASSQAGNEQFF; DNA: TGTGCCAGCAGCCAAGCGGGAAATGAGCAGTTCTTC
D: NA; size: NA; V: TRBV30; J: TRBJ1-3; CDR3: CAWAYRSGNTIYF; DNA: TGTGCCTGGGCCTATCGCTCTGGAAACACCATATATTTT
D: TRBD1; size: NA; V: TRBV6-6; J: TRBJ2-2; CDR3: CASSYRGRTGELFF; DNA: TGTGCCAGCAGTTACAGGGGGCGGACCGGGGAGCTGTTTTTT
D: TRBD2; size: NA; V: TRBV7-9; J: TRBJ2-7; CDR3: CASSLAGGPVDEQYF; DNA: TGTGCCAGCAGCTTAGCGGGAGGGCCAGTGGACGAGCAGTACTTC